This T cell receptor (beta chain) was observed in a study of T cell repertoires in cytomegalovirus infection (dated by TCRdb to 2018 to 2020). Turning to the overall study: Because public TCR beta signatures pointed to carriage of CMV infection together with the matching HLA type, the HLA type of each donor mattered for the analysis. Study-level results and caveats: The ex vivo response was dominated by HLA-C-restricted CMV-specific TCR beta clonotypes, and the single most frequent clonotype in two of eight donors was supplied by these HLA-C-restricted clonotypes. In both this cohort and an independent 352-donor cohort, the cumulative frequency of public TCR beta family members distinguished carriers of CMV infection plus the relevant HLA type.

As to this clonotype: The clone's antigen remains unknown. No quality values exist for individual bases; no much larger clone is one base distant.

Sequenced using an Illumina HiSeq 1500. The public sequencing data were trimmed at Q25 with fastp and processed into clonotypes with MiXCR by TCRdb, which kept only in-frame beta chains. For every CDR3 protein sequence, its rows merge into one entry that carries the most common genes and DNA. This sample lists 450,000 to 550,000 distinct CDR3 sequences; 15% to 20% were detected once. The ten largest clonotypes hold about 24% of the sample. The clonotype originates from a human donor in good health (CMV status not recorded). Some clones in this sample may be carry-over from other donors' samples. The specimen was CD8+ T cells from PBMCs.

The CDR3 protein sequence reads: CAISDPRIDGSYEQYF. The DNA sequence is TGTGCCATCAGTGACCCCCGGATAGATGGATCCTACGAGCAGTACTTC. The rearrangement combines TRBV10-3 with TRBJ2-7; no D gene call is confident. Spanning cysteine to phenylalanine, the CDR3 consists of 16 amino acids. Just the 48-base CDR3 DNA is kept, in frame starting at base 1. Via the germline V gene, CDR1 is ENHRY and CDR2 SYGVKD. V is cut by 3 bases and J by 1 base, and the space between the germline ends is 16 bases.